These 31 T cell receptor beta chains originate from one sample sequenced in a study of CD8 T cells in Susac syndrome. RNA totalling about 0.45 to 1 ug underwent reverse transcription with random hexamers. MiXCR, run by TCRdb on the immunoSEQ multiplex PCR reads, gives a single entry per CDR3 protein. The table lists 100,000 to 150,000 distinct CDR3 sequences, 90% to 95% of them singletons. Sequencing was carried out using CD8+ T cells from PBMCs. The receptor source for this set is a human donor with multiple sclerosis.

V usage is TRBV10-3 and J usage is TRBJ2-4; 9 nucleotides match TRBD1. This CDR3 region has 18 residues. V lost 5 bases and J lost 2; bases outside the gene matches: 13. Germline lookup yields CDR1 ENHRY and CDR2 SYGVKD. DNA for the CDR3: TGTGCCATCAGTCCGTTCCTACAGGGGGCTGAAACCAAAAACATTCAGTACTTC. Translating gives CAISPFLQGAETKNIQYF.

The genes are TRBV4-1 and TRBJ2-7; TRBD1 aligns across 7 bases. With V trimmed by 3 bases and J by 3 bases, 26 bases remained unmatched. In germline, CDR1 is MGHRA, CDR2 YSYEKL. This CDR3 spans 21 amino acids. CDR3 DNA: TGCGCCAGCAGCCACCCCTGGGGCAGGGGGAATCTTAACCACCGGGACTACGAGCAGTACTTC. This gives the protein CASSHPWGRGNLNHRDYEQYF.

The gene calls are TRBV3-1 and TRBJ1-5, with TRBD1 as a possible D gene (6 bases). Germline V lookup: CDR1 LGHDT, CDR2 YNNKEL (reference sequence). This CDR3 comprises 14 residues. Trimming stripped 0 bases from V and 9 bases from J, with 12 bases between. The CDR3 spells CASSQDQGKRPQHF. DNA for the CDR3: TGTGCCAGCAGCCAAGATCAGGGGAAAAGGCCCCAGCATTTT.

V and J are TRBV30 and TRBJ2-5; 7 bases agree with TRBD2. Germline values: CDR1 GTSNPN, CDR2 SVGIG (reference sequence). The CDR3 spans 14 residues. Losses at the gene ends were 2 bases for V and 6 bases for J; bases not matched to a gene: 9. CDR3 sequence reads: CAWSLPAGVKTQYF. As DNA, the CDR3 is TGTGCCTGGAGTCTCCCGGCGGGGGTAAAGACCCAGTACTTC.

The V call is TRBV4-1, the J call TRBJ2-1; 8 nucleotides match TRBD2. This CDR3 is built from 16 residues. With V trimmed by 1 base and J by 3 bases, 5 bases remained unmatched. Germline V gene data show CDR1 as MGHRA and CDR2 as YSYEKL. The DNA for the CDR3 is TGCGCCAGCAGCCAAGCGACACTAGCGGTCTACAATGAGCAGTTCTTC. This sequence encodes CASSQATLAVYNEQFF.

V usage is TRBV27 and J usage is TRBJ2-5; 7 nucleotides line up with TRBD1. CDR1 MNHEY and CDR2 SMNVEV come from the germline V gene (reference sequence). The CDR3 totals 15 residues. The junction had 6 bases not matched to a gene; V was cut back by 2 bases and J by 3 bases. This chain's CDR3 is CASSLRGPRKETQYF. CDR3 in DNA: TGTGCCAGCAGTTTAAGGGGGCCGAGGAAAGAGACCCAGTACTTC.

CDR3 in DNA: TGTGCCAGCAGCAAGGATTACAGGGGGAATGAAAAACTGTTTTTT. Translating it yields CASSKDYRGNEKLFF. The rearrangement uses TRBV21-1 and TRBJ1-4; TRBD1 reflects the table's D call only, with no check against the DNA. TRBV21-1 counts as a pseudogene. The CDR3 is 15 amino acids.

The rearrangement uses TRBV20-1 and TRBJ2-1; 11 nucleotides agree with TRBD2. Germline values: CDR1 DFQATT, CDR2 SNEGSKA (reference sequence). V dropped 0 bases and J dropped 1; count of bases not matched to a gene: 5. This CDR3 is 17 amino acids long. The CDR3 loop reads CSARELAGVLSYNEQFF. The CDR3 nucleotides read TGCAGTGCTAGAGAACTAGCGGGAGTTCTGTCCTACAATGAGCAGTTCTTC.

V and J are TRBV20-1 and TRBJ1-4; no reliable D call. The germline V gene encodes CDR1 DFQATT and CDR2 SNEGSKA (reference sequence). V lost 5 bases to trimming and J lost 3 bases, with 10 bases between them. The CDR3 length is 13 residues. Here the CDR3 DNA reads TGCAGTGCTCCCGATACGGCTAATGAAAAACTGTTTTTT. Residues: CSAPDTANEKLFF.

This chain connects TRBV24-1 to TRBJ2-7; weak D call: TRBD1 (6 bases). Trimming left V 9 bases short and J 0 bases short, with 11 bases between. The CDR3 is 13 residues long. The germline V gene has CDR1 KGHDR and CDR2 SFDVKD. The CDR3: CATHRDASYEQYV. The CDR3 DNA sequence: TGTGCCACCCACAGGGACGCCTCCTACGAGCAGTACGTC.

This clonotype was counted a few times. The rearrangement uses TRBV14 and TRBJ2-7; TRBD2 agrees at 10 bases. V trimming: 1 base; J trimming: 2 bases; junction bases outside the gene matches: 2. The CDR3 has 15 amino acids. Germline loops: CDR1 SGHDN, CDR2 FVKESK. The CDR3 spells CASSQVAGGAYEQYF. The CDR3 DNA follows: TGTGCCAGCAGCCAAGTAGCGGGGGGAGCCTACGAGCAGTACTTC.

The genes are TRBV12-3 or TRBV12-4 and TRBJ1-1, with 7 positions matching TRBD1. Trimming at V came to 2 bases and at J to 1 base, leaving 1 base not matched to a gene. CDR3 length: 14 residues. The CDR3 protein is CASSLPGGNTEAFF. CDR3 DNA sequence: TGTGCCAGCAGTTTACCAGGGGGGAACACTGAAGCTTTCTTT.

This clonotype was seen once. The chain is built from TRBV6-4 and TRBJ2-1; 7 nucleotides match TRBD1. Germline CDR1 MRHNA, CDR2 SNTAGT. The ends lost 2 bases at V and 3 bases at J; junction bases unmatched: 7. This CDR3 is 16 amino acids long. CDR3 in amino acids: CASSDRDSRLYNEQFF. In nucleotides, the CDR3 is TGTGCCAGCAGTGACAGGGACAGCAGACTCTACAATGAGCAGTTCTTC.

The CDR3 reads CASNRASLYGETQYF. CDR3 sequence (DNA): TGCGCCAGCAACCGGGCGTCATTATACGGGGAGACCCAGTACTTC. The chain recombines TRBV5-1 with TRBJ2-5; D call uncertain. Germline V lookup: CDR1 SGHRS, CDR2 YFSETQ. The length of the CDR3 is 15 residues. V lost 6 bases and J lost 5, with 20 bases in between.

CDR3 amino acids: CASTPTGPFNTEAFF. CDR3 bases: TGTGCCAGCACACCGACAGGCCCGTTCAACACTGAAGCTTTCTTT. The chain carries TRBV12-3 or TRBV12-4 and TRBJ1-1, with D tentatively TRBD1 (6 bases). Trimming removed 7 bases at V and 2 bases at J, with 17 bases between. The CDR3 totals 15 residues.

The rearrangement uses TRBV20-1 and TRBJ2-7; 8 positions match TRBD1. Germline loops: CDR1 DFQATT, CDR2 SNEGSKA (reference sequence). The CDR3 extends over 16 amino acids. J was trimmed by 4 bases and V by 2 bases; bases with no gene match: 13. CDR3 coding DNA: TGCAGTGCTAGACCGACAGGGGCGGCTCAGTGGTACGAGCAGTACTTC. Translating gives CSARPTGAAQWYEQYF.

V is TRBV19 and J is TRBJ1-1; D is unresolved. CDR3 length equals 13 residues. V lost 3 bases and J lost 3, with 8 bases in between. Germline V gene lookup returns CDR1 LNHDA and CDR2 SQIVND (reference sequence). The CDR3 protein is CASSIGVYTEAFF. DNA of the CDR3: TGTGCCAGTAGTATCGGGGTCTACACTGAAGCTTTCTTT.

The chain recombines TRBV27 with TRBJ1-2; 9 positions agree with TRBD1. This CDR3 spans 14 amino acids. Trimming took 6 bases from V and 5 from J; bases not matched to a gene: 7. Germline-derived CDR1 and CDR2 are MNHEY and SMNVEV (reference sequence). In DNA form, the CDR3 reads TGTGCCAGCAGCCCCCGGGGACAGGGTTATGGCTACACCTTC. Amino acids: CASSPRGQGYGYTF.

V gene TRBV2 combines with J gene TRBJ2-5, with D tentatively TRBD1 (5 bases). The V gene lost 5 bases and the J gene lost 2 bases, with 12 bases spanning the gap. The CDR3 sequence is 14 residues long. The V gene's germline CDR1 is SNHLY and CDR2 FYNNEI. This CDR3 reads CASSQITGQETQYF. For the CDR3, the DNA is TGTGCCAGCAGTCAAATAACAGGACAAGAGACCCAGTACTTC.

This sequence joins TRBV12-3 or TRBV12-4 and TRBJ2-3; 8 bases align to TRBD2. Unmatched junction bases numbered 12, after V lost 7 bases and J lost 0 bases. The CDR3 covers 17 residues. Written as DNA, the CDR3 is TGTGCCAGCACCCACTCCACTAGCGGCCCTAGCACAGATACGCAGTATTTT. Protein product: CASTHSTSGPSTDTQYF.

The chain uses TRBV2 and TRBJ2-7; a possible D gene is TRBD2 (6 bases). This CDR3 region has 15 residues. Trimming cost V 1 base and J 4 bases, with 14 bases left between them. Germline CDR1 is SNHLY and CDR2 is FYNNEI. CDR3 region: CASSEGAGAGYEQYV. The DNA of the CDR3 is TGTGCCAGCAGTGAAGGGGCAGGAGCGGGTTACGAGCAGTACGTC.

The CDR3 DNA reads as TGTGCCACCAGCAGAGCACAGGGGCCCAATTCACCCCTCCACTTT. Protein: CATSRAQGPNSPLHF. V gene TRBV15 combines with J gene TRBJ1-6; 7 bases match TRBD1. Germline CDR1 reads LNHNV; CDR2 reads YYDKDF (reference sequence). The CDR3 length is 15 residues. Germline trimming cut 1 base from V and 7 bases from J; bases unmatched to any gene: 4.

This clonotype was counted a single time. Here the CDR3 reads CASSSLLGNQPQHF. CDR3 DNA sequence: TGTGCCAGCAGTTCTCTTCTAGGCAATCAGCCCCAGCATTTT. The chain joins TRBV28 to TRBJ1-5; D is unresolved. Trimming left V 4 bases short and J 2 bases short, with 9 bases between. This CDR3 spans 14 amino acids. CDR1 and CDR2 from the germline V gene are MDHEN and SYDVKM.

The V gene is TRBV20-1, the J gene TRBJ2-7; D might be TRBD1 (7 bases). Between the trimmed V and J ends, which lost 0 bases and 4 bases, there was a span of 16 bases. The CDR3 is made up of 15 amino acids. From germline, CDR1 is DFQATT and CDR2 SNEGSKA (reference sequence). CDR3: CSARDLQGEDYEQYV. The DNA for the CDR3 is TGCAGTGCTAGAGATCTCCAGGGGGAGGATTACGAGCAGTACGTC.

The CDR3 is CASSSQGAGGYTF. The DNA of the CDR3 is TGCGCCAGCAGCTCCCAGGGGGCAGGGGGCTACACCTTC. The V and J genes are TRBV5-1 and TRBJ1-2; 8 bases agree with TRBD1. The CDR3 is 13 residues long. Per the germline V gene, CDR1 is SGHRS and CDR2 is YFSETQ. The V and J ends lost 3 bases and 8 bases, in that order; junction bases with no gene match: 6.

V is TRBV29-1 and J is TRBJ1-1; tentative D call: TRBD1 (6 bases). The V and J ends lost 0 bases and 11 bases respectively, with 13 bases between them. This CDR3 comprises 12 residues. Germline V gene lookup returns CDR1 SQVTM and CDR2 ANQGSEA. The CDR3 spells CSVEEGGLQAFF. The CDR3 coding sequence is TGCAGCGTTGAAGAAGGGGGGCTTCAGGCTTTCTTT.

The genes are TRBV20-1 and TRBJ2-4; maybe TRBD1 (6 bases). This CDR3 is 16 amino acids long. V lost 0 bases, J lost 0 bases, and 12 bases lay in between. Germline V gene sequence: CDR1 DFQATT, CDR2 SNEGSKA (reference sequence). CDR3 residues: CSARDRSGVAKNIQYF. The CDR3 DNA sequence: TGCAGTGCTAGAGATCGGTCAGGGGTAGCCAAAAACATTCAGTACTTC.

The rearrangement joins TRBV18 to TRBJ2-7; the match to TRBD2 covers 7 bases. The CDR3 runs to 19 residues. V trimming: 3 bases; J trimming: 3 bases; junction bases outside the gene matches: 20. Looked up from germline, CDR1 is KGHSH and CDR2 is LQKENI. The CDR3 spells CASSPGLREFGLAVYEQYV. The CDR3 region has the DNA TGTGCCAGCTCACCTGGGCTCCGGGAATTCGGGCTAGCGGTCTACGAGCAGTACGTC.

V gene TRBV11-2 combines with J gene TRBJ1-4; weak D call: TRBD1 (5 bases). The germline V and J ends were trimmed by 9 bases and 0 bases, with 11 bases remaining between them. CDR1 is SGHAT and CDR2 is FQNNGV in the germline V gene. This CDR3 contains 14 residues. The CDR3 loop is CASARGATNEKLFF. CDR3 nucleotides: TGTGCCAGTGCGAGAGGGGCAACTAATGAAAAACTGTTTTTT.

The rearrangement uses TRBV9 and TRBJ2-1; tentative D call: TRBD1 (5 bases). Germline CDR1 and CDR2: SGDLS and YYNGEE. The length of the CDR3 is 14 residues. V dropped 2 bases and J dropped 2 bases, with 8 bases sitting between them. The DNA of the CDR3 is TGTGCCAGCAGCGTCGGCAGGGCCTACAATGAGCAGTTCTTC. This translates into CASSVGRAYNEQFF. Full variable domain (outside the CDR3, taken from reference TRBV9 and TRBJ2-1): DSGVTQTPKHLITATGQRVTLRCSPRSGDLSVYWYQQSLDQGLQFLIQYYNGEERAKGNILERFSAQQFPDLHSELNLSSLELGDSALYFCASSVGRAYNEQFFGPGTRLTVL.

The chain uses TRBV19 and TRBJ2-5, with 8 bases fitting TRBD2. The V segment lost 7 bases and the J segment 9 bases; nucleotides outside the gene matches: 4. Germline assignment: CDR1 LNHDA and CDR2 SQIVND (reference sequence). This CDR3 is built from 11 residues. Written as DNA, the CDR3 is TGTGCCAGTACGGACGGGGGGGCCCAGTACTTC. This gives the protein CASTDGGAQYF.